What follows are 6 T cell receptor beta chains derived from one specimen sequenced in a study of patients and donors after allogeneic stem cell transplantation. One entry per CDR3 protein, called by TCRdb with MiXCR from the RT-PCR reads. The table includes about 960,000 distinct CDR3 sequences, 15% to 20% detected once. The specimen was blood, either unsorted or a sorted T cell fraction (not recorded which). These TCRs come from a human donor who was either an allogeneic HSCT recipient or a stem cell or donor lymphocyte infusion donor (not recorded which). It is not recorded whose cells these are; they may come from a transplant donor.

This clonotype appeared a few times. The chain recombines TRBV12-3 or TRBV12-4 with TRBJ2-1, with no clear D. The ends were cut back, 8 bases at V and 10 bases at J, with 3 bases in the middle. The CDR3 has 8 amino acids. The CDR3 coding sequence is TGTGCCAGCGCGGAGCAGTTCTTC. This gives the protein CASAEQFF.

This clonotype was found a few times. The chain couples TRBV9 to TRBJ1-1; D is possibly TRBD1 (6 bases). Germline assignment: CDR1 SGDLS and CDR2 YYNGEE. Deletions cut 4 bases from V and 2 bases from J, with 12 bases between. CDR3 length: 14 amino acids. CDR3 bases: TGTGCCAGCAGCAAAGGACAGCTAAACACTGAAGCTTTCTTT. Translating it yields CASSKGQLNTEAFF.

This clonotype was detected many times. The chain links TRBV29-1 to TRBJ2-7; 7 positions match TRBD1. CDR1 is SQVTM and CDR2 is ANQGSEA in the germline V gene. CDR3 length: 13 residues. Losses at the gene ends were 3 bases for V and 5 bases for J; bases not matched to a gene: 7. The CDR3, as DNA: TGCAGCGTTGATGATACAGGGGCCGACGAGCAGTACTTC. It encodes CSVDDTGADEQYF.

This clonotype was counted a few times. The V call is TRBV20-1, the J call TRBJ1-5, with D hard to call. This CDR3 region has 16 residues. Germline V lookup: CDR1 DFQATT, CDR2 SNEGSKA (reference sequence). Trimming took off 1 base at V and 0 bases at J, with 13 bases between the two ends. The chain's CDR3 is CSARAPRGRSNQPQHF. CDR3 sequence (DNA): TGCAGTGCTAGAGCCCCGCGTGGACGTAGCAATCAGCCCCAGCATTTT.

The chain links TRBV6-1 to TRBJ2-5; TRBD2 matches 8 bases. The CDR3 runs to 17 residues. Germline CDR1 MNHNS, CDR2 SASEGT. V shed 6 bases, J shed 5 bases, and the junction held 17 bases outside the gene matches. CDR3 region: CASRPRDLLAVPETQYF. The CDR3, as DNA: TGTGCCAGCAGACCACGAGACCTACTAGCGGTCCCTGAGACCCAGTACTTC.

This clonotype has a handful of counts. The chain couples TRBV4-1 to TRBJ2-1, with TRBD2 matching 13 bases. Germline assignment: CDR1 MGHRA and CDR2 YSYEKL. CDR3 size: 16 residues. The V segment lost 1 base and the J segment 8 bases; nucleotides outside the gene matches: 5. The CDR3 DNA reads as TGCGCCAGCAGCCAAGGGACTAGCGGGAGTAGAGATGAGCAGTTCTTC. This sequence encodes CASSQGTSGSRDEQFF.